The 28 T cell receptor beta chains below come from one sample, sequenced in a study of shared clonotypes between healthy human individuals. The table came from immunoSEQ multiplex PCR; TCRdb's copy has only in-frame clones and leaves some out. The sample contains approximately 2.5 million clones, around 90% of which appear only once. Specimen: naive CD4+ T cells sorted from blood. The subset here: CD45RA+ positively selected. The receptor source for this set is a young man in good health.

V usage is TRBV27 and J usage is TRBJ2-1; 7 nucleotides line up with TRBD2. V lost 7 bases and J lost 7; bases outside the gene matches: 7. The CDR3 covers 13 residues. Germline V CDR1 and CDR2: MNHEY, SMNVEV (reference sequence). CDR3 bases: TGTGCCAGCACTTCTAGCGGTTGGAATGAGCAGTTCTTC. Translated, it gives CASTSSGWNEQFF.

This sequence joins TRBV27 and TRBJ1-2, with D unclear. There are 17 residues in the CDR3. Germline-derived CDR1 and CDR2 are MNHEY and SMNVEV (reference sequence). Trimming shortened V by 5 bases and J by 7 bases, and 26 bases separated the two germline ends. Written as DNA, the CDR3 is TGTGCCAGCAGTCGGACTCCCGATGCCCCCCGCGCAGGTGGCTACACCTTC. As protein: CASSRTPDAPRAGGYTF.

This chain uses TRBV5-6 with TRBJ2-7, with D possibly TRBD1 on 6 matching bases. The CDR3 totals 13 residues. V was pared by 2 bases and J by 10 bases, with 16 bases between. Germline CDR1 SGHDT, CDR2 YYEEEE. CDR3 nucleotide sequence: TGTGCCAGCAGCTTATCGGCAGGGGATCACCAGTACTTC. Translation: CASSLSAGDHQYF.

This chain connects TRBV10-3 to TRBJ2-7; 12 bases agree with TRBD2. From germline, CDR1 is ENHRY and CDR2 SYGVKD. The ends lost 5 bases at V and 4 bases at J; junction bases unmatched: 6. This CDR3 is built from 15 residues. The CDR3 sequence is CAISTSSGGAYEQYF. The CDR3 DNA sequence: TGTGCCATCAGTACCTCTAGCGGGGGGGCGTACGAGCAGTACTTC.

The CDR3 protein is CASSRHGELFF. CDR3 DNA sequence: TGTGCCAGCAGTAGGCACGGGGAGCTGTTTTTT. The chain joins TRBV6-5 to TRBJ2-2; D remains ambiguous. This CDR3 region has 11 residues. Germline V lookup: CDR1 MNHEY, CDR2 SVGAGI. Trimming removed 5 bases from V and 7 bases from J, with 5 bases in between.

V gene TRBV7-2 combines with J gene TRBJ2-7; no clear D. The ends were cut back, 1 base at V and 3 bases at J, with 7 bases in the middle. Per germline, CDR1 SGHTA and CDR2 FQGNSA. The CDR3 consists of 13 residues. The CDR3 coding sequence is TGTGCCAGCAGCTTAGATCTCCGCTACGAGCAGTACTTC. As protein: CASSLDLRYEQYF.

V and J are TRBV4-3 and TRBJ2-5, with TRBD2 matching 11 bases. CDR1 is LGHNA and CDR2 is YSLEER in the germline V gene. The CDR3 totals 19 residues. V lost 0 bases and J lost 6; bases outside the gene matches: 15. CDR3 loop: CASSQEPPSSGRIGKTQYF. CDR3 in DNA: TGCGCCAGCAGCCAAGAGCCTCCCTCTAGCGGGAGGATTGGAAAGACCCAGTACTTC.

In regard to this clone: In the same sample, other DNA sequences code for this CDR3. This chain joins TRBV19 and TRBJ1-6; D remains unclear. Per germline, CDR1 LNHDA and CDR2 SQIVND (reference sequence). The CDR3 consists of 14 residues. V lost 7 bases and J lost 0, with 7 bases in between. The CDR3 loop is CASTRSSYNSPLHF. The CDR3 DNA reads TGTGCCAGTACGCGGAGCTCCTATAATTCACCCCTCCACTTT. Using reference TRBV19 and TRBJ1-6 for the parts outside the CDR3, the full variable domain is DGGITQSPKYLFRKEGQNVTLSCEQNLNHDAMYWYRQDPGQGLRLIYYSQIVNDFQKGDIAEGYSVSREKKESFPLTVTSAQKNPTAFYLCASTRSSYNSPLHFGNGTRLTVT.

Only one count was recorded for this clone. The chain combines TRBV6-5 with TRBJ1-1; D unclear. The V gene's germline CDR1 is MNHEY and CDR2 SVGAGI. V lost 5 bases, J lost 1 base, and 8 bases lay in between. The CDR3 has 13 residues. The CDR3: CASSTLGNTEAFF. CDR3 in DNA: TGTGCCAGCAGTACCCTAGGGAACACTGAAGCTTTCTTT.

V and J are TRBV19 and TRBJ2-7; 14 bases align to TRBD2. This CDR3 is 20 amino acids long. The germline gives CDR1 LNHDA, CDR2 SQIVND (reference sequence). Trimming cost V 3 bases and J 2 bases; bases outside gene matches: 15. CDR3 bases: TGTGCCAGTAGTATCCGCCCCGGGACTAGCGGGAGCGCTAATACCTACGAGCAGTACTTC. Its translation is CASSIRPGTSGSANTYEQYF.

CDR3 loop: CASSLTGVGSGANVLTF. In nucleotides, the CDR3 is TGTGCCAGCTCACTCACAGGGGTGGGCTCTGGGGCCAACGTCCTGACTTTC. V and J are TRBV18 and TRBJ2-6; 7 bases line up with TRBD1. The junction had 6 bases not matched to a gene; V was cut back by 4 bases and J by 0 bases. The germline CDR1 and CDR2 sequences are KGHSH and LQKENI. The CDR3 is 17 amino acids.

The chain employs TRBV11-3 and TRBJ1-3; no reliable D call. The CDR3 totals 14 residues. Germline CDR1 is SGHNT and CDR2 is YENEEA. With 5 bases removed from V and 4 bases from J, the gap between germline ends came to 12 bases. The CDR3, as DNA: TGTGCCAGCAGCCCCGGGAGGGAAGGAAACACCATATATTTT. Protein: CASSPGREGNTIYF.

The chain has TRBV4-1 and TRBJ1-2, with 8 bases identical to TRBD1. The CDR3 length is 16 residues. V was clipped by 5 bases and J by 4 bases; unmatched bases: 12. CDR1 MGHRA and CDR2 YSYEKL come from the germline V gene. CDR3 nucleotides: TGCGCCAGCAGCTTTGACAGGGGCCTAGCGGGCTATGGCTACACCTTC. Its protein is CASSFDRGLAGYGYTF.

This clone showed up just once. The chain carries TRBV2 and TRBJ2-1, with 8 bases that match TRBD2. Germline lookup yields CDR1 SNHLY and CDR2 FYNNEI. V was pared by 2 bases and J by 2 bases, with 2 bases of the junction left unmatched. CDR3 length: 15 amino acids. CDR3: CASSESSGAYNEQFF. CDR3 DNA: TGTGCCAGCAGTGAAAGTAGCGGGGCCTACAATGAGCAGTTCTTC.

The chain is built from TRBV6-5 and TRBJ1-2, with no clear D. Germline V CDR1 and CDR2: MNHEY, SVGAGI. With 5 bases removed from V and 0 bases from J, the gap between germline ends came to 7 bases. This CDR3 has 13 amino acids. Written as DNA, the CDR3 is TGTGCCAGCAGTCAGCCAGCTAACTATGGCTACACCTTC. This translates into CASSQPANYGYTF.

V gene TRBV11-2 combines with J gene TRBJ2-3; D possibly corresponds to TRBD2 (5 bases). Germline-derived CDR1 and CDR2 are SGHAT and FQNNGV. V was pared by 1 base and J by 3 bases, with 14 bases between. This CDR3 region has 16 residues. The CDR3 here is CASSLAGGKVTDTQYF. CDR3 in DNA: TGTGCCAGCAGCTTAGCCGGAGGAAAGGTGACAGATACGCAGTATTTT.

This chain uses TRBV6-1 with TRBJ1-2, with TRBD1 matching 8 bases. The junction had 7 bases not matched to a gene; V was cut back by 6 bases and J by 4 bases. CDR1 is MNHNS, CDR2 SASEGT, per germline. This CDR3 region has 14 residues. The CDR3 spells CASRDPQGGYGYTF. Written as DNA, the CDR3 is TGTGCCAGCAGGGATCCACAGGGGGGCTATGGCTACACCTTC.

The chain combines TRBV18 with TRBJ1-2, with D possibly being TRBD1 (6 bases). This CDR3 comprises 15 residues. CDR1 is KGHSH and CDR2 is LQKENI in the germline V gene. V was clipped by 7 bases and J by 4 bases, with 19 bases between them. DNA for the CDR3: TGTGCCAGCTTAGGACAGTCGGGCCTTGTCTATGGCTACACCTTC. Protein sequence: CASLGQSGLVYGYTF.

The CDR3 DNA reads TGCGCCAGCAGCCCAGGGACTAGCGGGAGATCAGATACGCAGTATTTT. This gives the protein CASSPGTSGRSDTQYF. This chain links TRBV4-3 with TRBJ2-3; TRBD2 matches 14 bases. Looked up from germline, CDR1 is LGHNA and CDR2 is YSLEER. Unmatched junction bases numbered 4, after V lost 4 bases and J lost 4 bases. The CDR3 sequence is 16 residues long.

The rearrangement uses TRBV19 and TRBJ2-1; the D gene could be TRBD1 or TRBD2 (7 bases each). The CDR3 is 15 amino acids. Germline loops: CDR1 LNHDA, CDR2 SQIVND (reference sequence). V gave up 5 bases and J gave up 9 bases, with 20 bases separating them. In DNA, the CDR3 is TGTGCCAGTAGTGTCCCGGGAGGAGGGGGCACTGAGCAGTTCTTC. Amino acid sequence: CASSVPGGGGTEQFF.

The chain recombines TRBV5-5 with TRBJ2-7; TRBD2 might be the D (7 bases). V lost 2 bases, J lost 9 bases, and 21 bases lay in between. The CDR3 extends over 15 amino acids. Germline values: CDR1 SGHKS, CDR2 YYEKEE (reference sequence). The CDR3 sequence: CASSFPTGRESGQYF. CDR3 in DNA: TGTGCCAGCAGCTTCCCCACAGGGAGGGAGTCGGGGCAGTACTTC.

This chain links TRBV2 with TRBJ1-2, with D tentatively TRBD1 (5 bases). V shed 3 bases and J shed 6 bases, with 11 bases lying between them. Germline CDR1 and CDR2: SNHLY and FYNNEI. The length of the CDR3 is 13 residues. Written as DNA, the CDR3 is TGTGCCAGCAGTGAGGGAGGGGTGGATGGCTACACCTTC. It yields the protein CASSEGGVDGYTF.

This rearrangement joins TRBV7-9 to TRBJ2-4; TRBD2 matches 9 bases. The J segment lost 0 bases and the V segment lost 4 bases, leaving 10 bases of the junction unmatched. Germline V lookup: CDR1 SEHNR, CDR2 FQNEAQ (reference sequence). This CDR3 is built from 18 residues. In DNA, the CDR3 is TGTGCCAGCAGCTACGGGACTAGCCCGGACCTAGCCAAAAACATTCAGTACTTC. This sequence encodes CASSYGTSPDLAKNIQYF.

V usage is TRBV10-3 and J usage is TRBJ2-6; 9 positions agree with TRBD1. The CDR3 runs to 15 residues. V dropped 10 bases and J dropped 0; count of bases not matched to a gene: 4. The germline V gene encodes CDR1 ENHRY and CDR2 SYGVKD. The CDR3 bases are TGTGCCACGGGACAGGGACCCTCTGGGGCCAACGTCCTGACTTTC. Protein: CATGQGPSGANVLTF.

This sequence joins TRBV7-2 and TRBJ2-1; perhaps TRBD2 as D (6 bases). With 2 bases removed from V and 2 bases from J, the gap between germline ends came to 10 bases. Germline V gene sequence: CDR1 SGHTA, CDR2 FQGNSA. The CDR3 sequence is 15 residues long. This CDR3 reads CASSLRETAYNEQFF. CDR3 nucleotides: TGTGCCAGCAGCTTACGGGAGACCGCCTACAATGAGCAGTTCTTC.

The rearrangement joins TRBV4-1 to TRBJ1-2; 9 bases map to TRBD1. Germline trimming cut 3 bases from V and 4 bases from J; bases unmatched to any gene: 9. The CDR3 is made up of 16 amino acids. Germline CDR1 is MGHRA and CDR2 is YSYEKL. The DNA for the CDR3 is TGCGCCAGCAGCCACCCCGCCGGGGACAGGGTCTATGGCTACACCTTC. This sequence encodes CASSHPAGDRVYGYTF.

This chain uses TRBV7-6 with TRBJ2-2; possible D gene TRBD1, 5 bases. The CDR3 has 14 amino acids. Trimming removed 2 bases at V and 6 bases at J, with 10 bases between. Germline V gene data show CDR1 as SGHVS and CDR2 as FNYEAQ. CDR3 amino acids: CASSLRQGAGELFF. CDR3 bases: TGTGCCAGCAGCTTAAGGCAGGGCGCCGGGGAGCTGTTTTTT.

This chain connects TRBV10-2 to TRBJ1-6; TRBD1 agrees at 7 bases. The CDR3 loop spans 15 amino acids. V lost 6 bases to trimming and J lost 3 bases; unmatched junction nucleotides: 5. Germline CDR1 WSHSY, CDR2 SAAADI. CDR3 protein: CASRDDRVYNSPLHF. The CDR3 DNA sequence: TGCGCCAGCAGGGATGACAGGGTCTATAATTCACCCCTCCACTTT.